One and the same sample provided the 17 T cell receptor beta chains below, sequenced in a study of type 1 and type 2 diabetes patients. PCR was run on genomic DNA. The TCR beta CDR3 region was amplified using 30 forward and 13 reverse primers. TCRdb analysed the multiplex PCR reads with MiXCR anew, one entry per CDR3 protein. There are more than 250,000 distinct CDR3 sequences in the sample; roughly 44% occur only once, and roughly 13% lies in the top ten. Sequencing was performed on peripheral blood mononuclear cells (PBMCs). These receptors originate from a man in his late teens or twenties with type 2 diabetes.

This clonotype has only a few counts. This rearrangement joins TRBV28 to TRBJ2-1; 8 bases map to TRBD1. From germline, CDR1 is MDHEN and CDR2 SYDVKM. V was clipped by 9 bases and J by 6 bases; unmatched bases: 10. The CDR3 covers 14 residues. The CDR3 DNA follows: TGTGCCAGTACACAGGGGGTCGGGTCCAATGAGCAGTTCTTC. Its translation is CASTQGVGSNEQFF. The variable domain in full, completed from reference TRBV28 and TRBJ2-1, reads DVKVTQSSRYLVKRTGEKVFLECVQDMDHENMFWYRQDPGLGLRLIYFSYDVKMKEKGDIPEGYSVSREKKERFSLILESASTNQTSMYLCASTQGVGSNEQFFGPGTRLTVL.

V gene TRBV6-2 or TRBV6-3 combines with J gene TRBJ1-6; D is undetermined. V dropped 5 bases and J dropped 9 bases, with 17 bases sitting between them. The CDR3 consists of 15 residues. Germline CDR1 reads MNHEY; CDR2 reads SVGEGT. CDR3 coding DNA: TGTGCCAGCAGTCAGATCCGGGGTCCTTTTTCACCCCTCCACTTT. Translation: CASSQIRGPFSPLHF.

The chain combines TRBV19 with TRBJ2-5; the D gene is possibly TRBD1 (6 bases). Germline CDR1 reads LNHDA; CDR2 reads SQIVND (reference sequence). This CDR3 is built from 12 residues. V lost 5 bases to trimming and J lost 5 bases, with 9 bases between them. CDR3 protein: CASSLQGETQYF. CDR3 nucleotide sequence: TGTGCCAGTAGTTTACAGGGCGAGACCCAGTACTTC.

The CDR3 sequence is CASSLGSQNYGYTF. The CDR3 DNA follows: TGTGCCAGCAGTTTGGGCAGTCAGAACTATGGCTACACCTTC. The chain couples TRBV6-5 to TRBJ1-2; no reliable D call. V dropped 4 bases and J dropped 2 bases, with 11 bases sitting between them. Germline V gene sequence: CDR1 MNHEY, CDR2 SVGAGI. CDR3 length: 14 amino acids.

The chain uses TRBV20-1 and TRBJ2-3, with D perhaps assigned TRBD1 or TRBD2 (5 bases each). The CDR3 length is 14 residues. The germline gives CDR1 DFQATT, CDR2 SNEGSKA (reference sequence). Deletions cut 6 bases from V and 2 bases from J, with 15 bases between. In DNA, the CDR3 is TGCAGTGCGGAGATGGGGGAGATCACAGATACGCAGTATTTT. Protein: CSAEMGEITDTQYF.

The chain is built from TRBV10-3 and TRBJ2-3; 8 nucleotides align to TRBD1. With 6 bases clipped from V and 0 bases from J, the junction kept 5 bases outside the gene matches. This CDR3 spans 15 amino acids. The germline CDR1 and CDR2 sequences are ENHRY and SYGVKD. In DNA, the CDR3 is TGTGCCATCAGGGAGGACAGGGCAAGCACAGATACGCAGTATTTT. This codes for CAIREDRASTDTQYF.

This clonotype occurred a few times. The chain employs TRBV20-1 and TRBJ2-7; 7 bases agree with TRBD1. The J segment lost 0 bases and the V segment lost 5 bases, leaving 4 bases of the junction unmatched. CDR3 length: 13 residues. Germline V gene sequence: CDR1 DFQATT, CDR2 SNEGSKA (reference sequence). The CDR3 region has the DNA TGCAGTGCTGCCCGGGACAGCTCCTACGAGCAGTACTTC. Its translation is CSAARDSSYEQYF.

With regard to this clonotype: No conserved phenylalanine or tryptophan ends this CDR3, so it is likely a read error. This chain links TRBV7-3 with TRBJ2-7; D possibly corresponds to TRBD2 (6 bases). Per germline, CDR1 SGHTA and CDR2 FQGTGA. The CDR3 contains 15 residues. The V end was cut by 6 bases, the J end by 4 bases, with 19 bases between. CDR3 sequence reads: CASSLSPGEGYEQYS. CDR3 bases: TGTGCCAGCAGTTTATCCCCGGGGGAAGGGTACGAGCAGTACTCC.

The V call is TRBV10-3, the J call TRBJ2-7, with D perhaps TRBD2 (5 bases). V shed 7 bases and J shed 0 bases, with 10 bases lying between them. Germline CDR1 ENHRY, CDR2 SYGVKD. This CDR3 comprises 13 residues. In nucleotides, the CDR3 is TGTGCCATCAAACGGGAACCCTCCTACGAGCAGTACTTC. This gives the protein CAIKREPSYEQYF.

V is TRBV19 and J is TRBJ2-3; 12 bases line up with TRBD2. The germline V gene has CDR1 LNHDA and CDR2 SQIVND (reference sequence). The CDR3 is made up of 18 amino acids. The V segment lost 5 bases and the J segment 2 bases; nucleotides outside the gene matches: 11. In nucleotides, the CDR3 is TGTGCCAGTAGTGTATTATTGGGACTAGCGGGCCTCACAGATACGCAGTATTTT. As protein: CASSVLLGLAGLTDTQYF.

This clonotype was seen a handful of times. The CDR3 sequence is CAIANGWGYTF. The CDR3 DNA reads TGTGCCATCGCTAACGGTTGGGGCTACACCTTC. The V gene is TRBV28, the J gene TRBJ1-2; D not resolved. The CDR3 covers 11 residues. The germline V and J ends were trimmed by 10 bases and 8 bases, with 14 bases remaining between them. The germline V gene has CDR1 MDHEN and CDR2 SYDVKM.

This rearrangement joins TRBV5-1 to TRBJ2-2; D uncertain. V was cut by 10 bases and J by 5 bases, with 15 bases left in between. The CDR3 length is 13 residues. Germline V CDR1 and CDR2: SGHRS, YFSETQ. The CDR3 reads CASTVLGTGELFF. The CDR3 DNA reads as TGCGCCTCTACAGTTCTGGGGACCGGGGAGCTGTTTTTT.

The genes are TRBV10-2 and TRBJ1-5; D may be TRBD1 (5 bases). The CDR3 is 13 residues long. Trimming took off 5 bases at V and 7 bases at J, with 12 bases between the two ends. Germline loops: CDR1 WSHSY, CDR2 SAAADI. CDR3 sequence: CASSYGGKQPQHF. CDR3 DNA: TGCGCCAGCAGTTATGGGGGGAAGCAGCCCCAGCATTTT.

V and J are TRBV7-8 and TRBJ2-3; 15 nucleotides match TRBD2. The CDR3 spans 20 residues. CDR1 SGHVS and CDR2 FQNEAQ come from the germline V gene. With 6 bases clipped from V and 0 bases from J, the junction kept 13 bases outside the gene matches. The CDR3 here is CASSISTGTSGRNSTDTQYF. DNA for the CDR3: TGTGCCAGCAGTATCAGTACCGGGACTAGCGGGAGGAACAGCACAGATACGCAGTATTTT.

The chain's CDR3 is CASQQSRYQETQYF. CDR3 bases: TGCGCCAGTCAACAAAGCAGGTACCAAGAGACCCAGTACTTC. V gene TRBV10-2 combines with J gene TRBJ2-5; D is unclear. The CDR3 has 14 residues. Germline values: CDR1 WSHSY, CDR2 SAAADI. V lost 9 bases, J lost 0 bases, and 14 bases lay in between.

J is TRBJ2-5 and V is TRBV7-2; 11 positions agree with TRBD2. The tail of the sequence fits TRBJ2-1 better, so the J call may be wrong. Germline loops: CDR1 SGHTA, CDR2 FQGNSA. The CDR3 runs to 16 residues. The CDR3 spells CASSLLSSGGFIEQFF. The DNA for the CDR3 is TGTGCCAGCAGCTTATTATCTAGCGGGGGGTTCATTGAGCAGTTCTTC.

This clonotype was found a few times. This chain's CDR3 is CASGPGHHYGYTF. CDR3 bases: TGTGCCAGCGGGCCGGGACACCACTATGGCTACACCTTC. V and J are TRBV2 and TRBJ1-2; the D gene is possibly TRBD1 (6 bases). Germline CDR1 SNHLY, CDR2 FYNNEI. V lost 8 bases to trimming and J lost 3 bases, with 13 bases between them. CDR3 size: 13 residues.